The text below deals with one TCR beta chain. Its antigen is unknown. Base quality data are lacking; no much larger clone is found one base away. The sample carries other DNA sequences with the same CDR3. Using the deep immunoSEQ assay, multiplex PCR amplified TCR CDR3 regions from genomic DNA. Extracted genomic DNA from each cell subset was spread evenly across all wells of several immunoSEQ 96-well plates, with each plate serving as a replicate. For sorted subsets, 200 to 250 ng of genomic DNA, equivalent to 25,000 to 35,000 T cell genomes, went into each replicate PCR. Purified libraries were quantified with a Qubit 3.0 fluorometer, sized on a Bioanalyzer 2100, and re-quantified with the KAPA Library Quantification kit. Every immunoSEQ 96-well plate was sequenced on a separate single-read 150-cycle Illumina NextSeq 550 flow cell. As for how the authors treated the data: Because only junctional sequences without quality scores were contained in the immunoSEQ output, filtering matching that applied to full-length reads could not be performed. To assign V/J genes and CDR3, sequences were annotated using PyIR, a Python wrapper for IgBLAST v1.9, with IMGT germline references. Reads with weak V/J assignments (E-value above 1e-6), missing CDR3, stop codons, out-of-frame junctions, or ambiguous translated residues were removed. V3J clonotypes were defined as sequences sharing the same inferred V gene, J gene, and CDR3 amino acid sequence. To compute the percentage overlap between repertoires, the number of shared unique clonotypes was divided by the size of the smaller repertoire. RTK rarefaction, the Chao1 estimator, and Recon v2.1 estimates of unobserved clonotypes were used to assess repertoire richness. OLGA was used to compute generation probabilities for all TCRbeta clonotypes that the gDNA method yielded from a few donors. Not all clones reach the TCRdb copy of this immuneACCESS table, which keeps in-frame sequences only. Checked studies attribute under half of the gap to unresolved V genes and leave the rest unexplained. V, J and clone size derive from that table, while D and trimming were established from the DNA sequence. For this sample there are roughly 2.6 million clones; around nine tenths appear just once. The ten largest clones add up to more than 0.12% of the sample.

Donors were healthy HIV-negative adults with no recently reported acute infections or vaccinations. Every donor was a Caucasian adult residing in Nashville, Tennessee, USA. CD4+ T cells were enriched by magnetic negative selection, after which naive cells were positively selected on CD45RA and the negative fraction was taken as the memory subset. Blood was collected by leukapheresis, and PBMCs were isolated by Ficoll-Histopaque density gradient centrifugation and then cryopreserved in liquid nitrogen vapor phase. Purity and quantity of every magnetically sorted T cell population were checked by analytical flow cytometry. Genomic DNA was isolated from every sorted fraction and measured by UV absorbance on a Nanodrop 2000c. The data were taken from a study of shared clonotypes between healthy human individuals (TCRdb year 2020). For the study in its entirety: A few men and two women, aged 18 to 49 years, made up the cohort. Blood TCR repertoires of a handful of healthy adults were deeply sequenced to estimate repertoire size and the extent of clonotype sharing between individuals. For each donor, three plates each were used for CD4 naive and CD4 memory, two plates were used for CD8 naive, and one plate was used for CD8 memory. Libraries were prepared and TCR repertoires were sequenced by different laboratories using diverse techniques, in order to increase sequencing depth and limit assay-specific biases. Leukapheresis yielded between about 0.85 and 10 billion PBMCs per donor. Results the study describes overall, beyond this receptor: Based on pairwise subsampling, the degree of clonotype sharing among donors was expected to be affected by sequencing depth. Sharing across several donors was observed for about 4.8% of naive CD4, 3.5% of naive CD8, over 2% of memory CD4, and 0.4% of memory CD8 clonotypes. Incomplete sequencing was indicated by rarefaction of sorted-subset datasets, despite the large sequencing depth. Sampling was limited to blood, and TCR repertoires in tissue likely differ from TCR repertoires in blood. Naive subsets generally had larger estimated clonotype richness than memory subsets. The genetic and exposure-history diversity represented was limited by the small number of donors. Higher generation probabilities were observed for clonotypes shared by all four sorted-subset donors than for non-shared clonotypes.

Trimming at the junction amounts to 3 bases on V and 5 bases on J, and the germline ends lie 13 bases apart. There are 15 amino acids in the CDR3, from cysteine to phenylalanine inclusive. Left in the record is the CDR3 DNA by itself, 45 bases read in frame from the first base. CDR1 and CDR2 (SEHNR, FQNEAQ) derive from the germline V gene (reference sequence). This receptor was obtained from a man in his late teens or twenties in good health. The chain links TRBV7-9 with TRBJ2-2; TRBD1 is perhaps the D gene, given 5 matching bases. Sequencing was done on a sample of naive CD4+ T cells sorted from blood. Read against the paper, the sample's cell subset or site label means: CD45RA+ positively selected. The nucleotide sequence is TGTGCCAGCAGCTTGGGCAGGGAAGGAACCGGGGAGCTGTTTTTT. This gives the protein CASSLGREGTGELFF.